This T cell receptor beta chain originates from a study of vaccination effects on CD4 cells after COVID-19. Findings and limits, study-wide: Small numbers of convalescent patients limited the study. It also lacked early post-infection timepoints. Late after vaccination, infection- and vaccine-induced clones showed marked clonal contraction.

Antigen-specific CD4+ T cells were first expanded with viral peptide pools by the ViraFEST assay and only then sequenced. CD4+ T cell isolation took place after 10 days of culture. The study found no prior SARS-CoV-2 infection in the vaccine recipients, who tested negative for nucleocapsid antibodies. Wells containing approximately 2 million PBMC each were cultured with approximately 9.7 IU/ml IL-2 and approximately 10 ug/ml peptides. The ends were cut back, 8 bases at V and 5 bases at J, with 20 bases in the middle. Germline V gene data show CDR1 as GTSNPN and CDR2 as SVGIG (reference sequence). This CDR3 is 14 amino acids long. For this clone: Its target is not known.

Sequencing was performed with immunoSEQ multiplex PCR; in TCRdb, only in-frame clones are kept and a portion is missing. Of roughly 42,000 clones in the sample, roughly 76% were seen once. The sample in question was CD4+ T cells from PBMCs cultured with HCoV-OC43 spike peptides, obtained before COVID-19 vaccination. Indicated subset: HCoV-OC43 spike overlapping peptide pool stimulation. This receptor was obtained from a human donor who received a COVID-19 vaccine. The gene calls are TRBV30 and TRBJ2-3; maybe TRBD2 (6 bases). As DNA, the CDR3 is TGTGCCCTCCGGGGTCCGGGAGCGGTAGATACGCAGTATTTT. It is translated as CALRGPGAVDTQYF.